These 17 T cell receptor beta chains were sequenced from one sample in a study of shared clonotypes between healthy human individuals. Sequencing used immunoSEQ multiplex PCR; TCRdb keeps in-frame clones, though not all of them. The sample holds some 2.1 million clones, over 85% seen once. The sample comprised naive CD4+ T cells sorted from blood. As to subset: CD45RA+ positively selected. These receptor sequences come from a man aged 18-30 years in good health.

CDR3 nucleotides: TGTGCCAGCACGGGGATTTGGGCTAGCGGAGGGGGCCAAGAGACCCAGTACTTC. It specifies CASTGIWASGGGQETQYF. This chain uses TRBV2 with TRBJ2-5, with a tentative D call TRBD2 (7 bases). Germline assignment: CDR1 SNHLY and CDR2 FYNNEI. V lost 7 bases, J lost 1 base, and 25 bases lay in between. CDR3 length equals 18 residues. Filled out from reference TRBV2 and TRBJ2-5, the complete variable domain reads EPEVTQTPSHQVTQMGQEVILRCVPISNHLYFYWYRQILGQKVEFLVSFYNNEISEKSEIFDDQFSVERPDGSNFTLKIRSTKLEDSAMYFCASTGIWASGGGQETQYFGPGTRLLVL.

This chain links TRBV19 with TRBJ1-6; maybe TRBD1 (5 bases). CDR1 LNHDA and CDR2 SQIVND come from the germline V gene (reference sequence). V shed 3 bases and J shed 13 bases, with 19 bases lying between them. CDR3 length: 15 residues. In DNA, the CDR3 is TGTGCCAGTAGTATTGGGACCCTGGACCGGGTGCCCCTCCACTTT. This codes for CASSIGTLDRVPLHF.

The CDR3 nucleotides are TGTGCCGCCAGGGATGAGGTGCAAGCTAACTATGGCTACACCTTC. Translated: CAARDEVQANYGYTF. The chain joins TRBV10-3 to TRBJ1-2; a weak D match, TRBD1 (5 bases). This CDR3 is built from 15 residues. V lost 11 bases and J 0 bases, leaving 19 bases between the germline ends. Germline V gives CDR1 ENHRY, CDR2 SYGVKD.

The chain carries TRBV7-6 and TRBJ2-3, with D hard to call. Per the germline V gene, CDR1 is SGHVS and CDR2 is FNYEAQ. The CDR3 is 16 amino acids. V was clipped by 2 bases and J by 2 bases, with 14 bases between them. CDR3: CASSLWTLEPTDTQYF. The CDR3 region has the DNA TGTGCCAGCAGCTTATGGACCTTAGAACCCACAGATACGCAGTATTTT.

This chain uses TRBV7-8 with TRBJ2-1, with D perhaps matching TRBD1 or TRBD2 (6 bases each). Between the trimmed V and J ends, which lost 5 bases and 5 bases, there was a span of 16 bases. This CDR3 is 15 amino acids long. Germline CDR1 is SGHVS and CDR2 is FQNEAQ. The DNA for the CDR3 is TGTGCCAGCAGCACGGAGGGGGGACCGCACAATGAGCAGTTCTTC. Protein: CASSTEGGPHNEQFF.

The chain combines TRBV10-3 with TRBJ1-3; D unresolved. CDR1 is ENHRY and CDR2 is SYGVKD in the germline V gene. Trimming took 0 bases from V and 0 from J, leaving 9 bases between them. The CDR3 runs to 16 residues. CDR3 in DNA: TGTGCCATCAGTGAGTCGACCCCGGGCTCTGGAAACACCATATATTTT. Protein: CAISESTPGSGNTIYF.

This clone was observed once. This specimen includes other DNA sequences encoding the same CDR3. The gene calls are TRBV9 and TRBJ1-2; D gene ambiguous. The CDR3 has 12 residues. Germline V CDR1 and CDR2: SGDLS, YYNGEE. Trimming took off 3 bases at V and 1 base at J, with 4 bases between the two ends. The CDR3 here is CASSGGNYGYTF. DNA for the CDR3: TGTGCCAGCAGCGGGGGTAACTATGGCTACACCTTC.

The V gene is TRBV2, the J gene TRBJ2-7; 11 nucleotides line up with TRBD2. V lost 5 bases and J lost 5; bases outside the gene matches: 8. The CDR3 runs to 15 residues. The germline V gene encodes CDR1 SNHLY and CDR2 FYNNEI. Written as DNA, the CDR3 is TGTGCCAGCAGTAAGACTAGCGGGAAGATAGACGAGCAGTACTTC. It translates to CASSKTSGKIDEQYF.

This chain joins TRBV25-1 and TRBJ2-6, with D hard to call. With 2 bases removed from V and 4 bases from J, the gap between germline ends came to 9 bases. The CDR3 runs to 15 residues. CDR1 and CDR2 from the germline V gene are MGHDK and SYGVNS. CDR3 nucleotide sequence: TGTGCCAGCAGTGAACCTGGGCTGGGGGCCAACGTCCTGACTTTC. Its translation is CASSEPGLGANVLTF.

The V and J genes are TRBV11-2 and TRBJ2-3, with D unclear. The V end lost 5 bases, the J end lost 2 bases, and 5 bases lay between the germline ends. This CDR3 region has 12 residues. Germline CDR1 reads SGHAT; CDR2 reads FQNNGV. The CDR3 DNA is TGTGCCAGCAGCCAATTCACAGATACGCAGTATTTT. Residues: CASSQFTDTQYF.

This chain uses TRBV7-6 with TRBJ1-4, with TRBD1 matching 7 bases. This CDR3 spans 15 amino acids. Germline CDR1 reads SGHVS; CDR2 reads FNYEAQ. Trimming at V came to 1 base and at J to 4 bases, leaving 3 bases not matched to a gene. The CDR3 protein is CASSLGGGINEKLFF. Here the CDR3 DNA reads TGTGCCAGCAGCTTAGGAGGGGGCATTAATGAAAAACTGTTTTTT.

This rearrangement joins TRBV28 to TRBJ1-5; D uncertain. Trimming cost V 11 bases and J 9 bases, with 14 bases left between them. The CDR3 covers 11 residues. The germline gives CDR1 MDHEN, CDR2 SYDVKM. CDR3 region: CAGWACPPQHF. The CDR3 region has the DNA TGTGCCGGATGGGCGTGCCCGCCCCAGCATTTT. Looking up the rest from reference TRBV28 and TRBJ1-5 gives the full variable domain: DVKVTQSSRYLVKRTGEKVFLECVQDMDHENMFWYRQDPGLGLRLIYFSYDVKMKEKGDIPEGYSVSREKKERFSLILESASTNQTSMYLCAGWACPPQHFGDGTRLSIL.

The rearrangement links TRBV6-1 to TRBJ2-1; TRBD2 matches 10 bases. The CDR3 totals 14 residues. The junction had 6 bases not matched to a gene; V was cut back by 6 bases and J by 7 bases. Germline CDR1 and CDR2: MNHNS and SASEGT. The CDR3: CASRRVAGGNEQFF. The CDR3, as DNA: TGTGCCAGCAGGCGGGTAGCGGGGGGAAATGAGCAGTTCTTC.

The chain employs TRBV30 and TRBJ2-1, with a weak D call TRBD1 (6 bases). CDR3 size: 11 residues. In germline, CDR1 is GTSNPN, CDR2 SVGIG (reference sequence). Trimming shortened V by 2 bases and J by 11 bases, and 10 bases separated the two germline ends. CDR3 DNA: TGTGCCTGGAGTAGGGGACATCAGCAGTTCTTC. This encodes CAWSRGHQQFF.

A few counts support this clone. The identical CDR3 is also encoded by other nucleotide sequences in the sample. The rearrangement links TRBV5-1 to TRBJ2-2; either TRBD1 or TRBD2 may fit D (6 bases each). The CDR3 is 15 residues long. Germline V gene data show CDR1 as SGHRS and CDR2 as YFSETQ. Deletions cut 5 bases from V and 2 bases from J, with 13 bases between. The CDR3 spells CASSLGGVNTGELFF. CDR3 coding DNA: TGCGCCAGCAGTCTCGGGGGCGTAAACACCGGGGAGCTGTTTTTT.

The CDR3 coding sequence is TGTGCCAGCAGCGTCGGGACAGGGGTTTTTGGCGGGGAGCTGTTTTTT. This sequence encodes CASSVGTGVFGGELFF. This chain joins TRBV2 and TRBJ2-2, with 10 bases aligning to TRBD1. This CDR3 region has 16 residues. CDR1 is SNHLY and CDR2 is FYNNEI in the germline V gene. The J segment lost 7 bases and the V segment lost 6 bases, leaving 11 bases of the junction unmatched.

This rearrangement joins TRBV6-4 to TRBJ2-5, with 13 positions matching TRBD2. Trimming took 3 bases from V and 9 from J; bases not matched to a gene: 1. This CDR3 spans 13 amino acids. Germline V gene data show CDR1 as MRHNA and CDR2 as SNTAGT. CDR3 amino acids: CASSELAGGPQYF. The CDR3 DNA is TGTGCCAGCAGTGAACTAGCGGGAGGGCCCCAGTACTTC.